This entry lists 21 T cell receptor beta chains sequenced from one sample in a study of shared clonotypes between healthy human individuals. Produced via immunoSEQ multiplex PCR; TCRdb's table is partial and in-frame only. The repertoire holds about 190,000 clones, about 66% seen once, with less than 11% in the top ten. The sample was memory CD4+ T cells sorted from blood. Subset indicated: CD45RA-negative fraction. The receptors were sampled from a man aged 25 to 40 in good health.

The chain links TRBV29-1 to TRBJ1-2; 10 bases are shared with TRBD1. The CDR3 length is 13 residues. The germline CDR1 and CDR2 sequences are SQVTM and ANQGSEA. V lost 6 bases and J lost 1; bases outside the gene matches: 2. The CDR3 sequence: CSVTGGLNYGYTF. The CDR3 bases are TGCAGCGTGACAGGGGGCCTTAACTATGGCTACACCTTC.

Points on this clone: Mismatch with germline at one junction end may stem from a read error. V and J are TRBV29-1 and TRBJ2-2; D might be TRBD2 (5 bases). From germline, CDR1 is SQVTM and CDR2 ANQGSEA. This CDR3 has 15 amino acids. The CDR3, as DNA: TGCAGCGTCTCCCCCCCCTGCTACGAACACCGGGGAGCTGTTTTT. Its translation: CSVSPPCYEHRGAVF.

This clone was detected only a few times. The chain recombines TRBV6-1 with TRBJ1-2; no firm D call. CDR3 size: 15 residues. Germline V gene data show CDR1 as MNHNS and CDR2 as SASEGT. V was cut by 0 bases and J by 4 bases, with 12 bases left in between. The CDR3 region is CASSEAWGRAYGYTF. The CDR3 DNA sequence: TGTGCCAGCAGTGAAGCCTGGGGTAGGGCCTATGGCTACACCTTC.

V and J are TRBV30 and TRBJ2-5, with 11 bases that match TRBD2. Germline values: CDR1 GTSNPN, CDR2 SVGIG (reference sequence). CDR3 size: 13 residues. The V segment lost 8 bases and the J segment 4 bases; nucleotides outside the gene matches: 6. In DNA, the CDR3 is TGTGCCCTCGGACTAGCGGGTACAGAGACCCAGTACTTC. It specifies CALGLAGTETQYF.

The CDR3 sequence is CASSVQYQETQYF. As DNA, the CDR3 is TGTGCCAGCAGTGTACAGTACCAAGAGACCCAGTACTTC. This chain connects TRBV6-1 to TRBJ2-5; unclear D gene. V dropped 4 bases and J dropped 0 bases, with 6 bases sitting between them. Per the germline V gene, CDR1 is MNHNS and CDR2 is SASEGT. This CDR3 spans 13 amino acids.

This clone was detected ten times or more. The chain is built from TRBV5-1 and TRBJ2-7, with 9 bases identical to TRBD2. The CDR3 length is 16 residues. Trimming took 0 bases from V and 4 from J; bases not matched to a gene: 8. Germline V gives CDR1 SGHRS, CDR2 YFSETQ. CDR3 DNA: TGCGCCAGCAGCTTGGATCCGGGACTAGCAAGGTACGAGCAGTACTTC. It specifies CASSLDPGLARYEQYF.

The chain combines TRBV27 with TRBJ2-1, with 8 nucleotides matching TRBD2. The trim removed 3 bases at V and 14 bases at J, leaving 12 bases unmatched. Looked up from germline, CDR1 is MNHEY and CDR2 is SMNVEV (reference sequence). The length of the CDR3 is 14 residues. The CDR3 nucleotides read TGTGCCAGCAGTTTGCGAGCGGGAGTCTTTTTGGAGTTCTTC. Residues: CASSLRAGVFLEFF.

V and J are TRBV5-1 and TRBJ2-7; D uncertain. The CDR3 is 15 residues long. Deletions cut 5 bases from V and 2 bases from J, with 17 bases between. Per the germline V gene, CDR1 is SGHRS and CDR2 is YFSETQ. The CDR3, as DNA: TGCGCCAGCAGACTGGACCCGAATGGGGCCTACGAGCAGTACTTC. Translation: CASRLDPNGAYEQYF. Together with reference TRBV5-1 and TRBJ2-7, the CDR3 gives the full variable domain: KAGVTQTPRYLIKTRGQQVTLSCSPISGHRSVSWYQQTPGQGLQFLFEYFSETQRNKGNFPGRFSGRQFSNSRSEMNVSTLELGDSALYLCASRLDPNGAYEQYFGPGTRLTVT.

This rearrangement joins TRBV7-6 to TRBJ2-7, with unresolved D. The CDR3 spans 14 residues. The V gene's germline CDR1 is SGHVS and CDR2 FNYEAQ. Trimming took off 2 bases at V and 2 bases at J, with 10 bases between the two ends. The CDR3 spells CASSLSLDTYEQYF. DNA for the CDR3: TGTGCCAGCAGCTTATCCTTAGACACCTACGAGCAGTACTTC.

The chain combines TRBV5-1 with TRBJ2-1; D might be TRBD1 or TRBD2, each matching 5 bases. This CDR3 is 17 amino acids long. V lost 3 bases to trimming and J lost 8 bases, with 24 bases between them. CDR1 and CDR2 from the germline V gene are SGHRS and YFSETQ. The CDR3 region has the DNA TGCGCCAGCAGCTCGGGGCTGGGCGGTTTCGGTTACGATGAGCAGTTCTTC. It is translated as CASSSGLGGFGYDEQFF. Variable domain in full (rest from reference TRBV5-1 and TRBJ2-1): KAGVTQTPRYLIKTRGQQVTLSCSPISGHRSVSWYQQTPGQGLQFLFEYFSETQRNKGNFPGRFSGRQFSNSRSEMNVSTLELGDSALYLCASSSGLGGFGYDEQFFGPGTRLTVL.

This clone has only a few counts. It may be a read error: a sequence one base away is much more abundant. The CDR3 nucleotides are TGTGCCAGCAGACGGACAGGGGGCAATCAGCCCCAGCATTTT. This gives the protein CASRRTGGNQPQHF. The chain employs TRBV6-1 and TRBJ1-5; 9 nucleotides align to TRBD1. CDR1 MNHNS and CDR2 SASEGT come from the germline V gene. With V trimmed by 6 bases and J by 2 bases, 2 bases remained unmatched. The CDR3 sequence is 14 residues long.

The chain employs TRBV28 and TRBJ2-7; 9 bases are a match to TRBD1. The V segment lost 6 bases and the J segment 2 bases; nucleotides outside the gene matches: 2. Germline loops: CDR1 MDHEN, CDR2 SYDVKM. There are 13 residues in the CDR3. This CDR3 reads CASSGTGTYEQYF. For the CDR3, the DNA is TGTGCCAGCAGCGGGACAGGGACCTACGAGCAGTACTTC.

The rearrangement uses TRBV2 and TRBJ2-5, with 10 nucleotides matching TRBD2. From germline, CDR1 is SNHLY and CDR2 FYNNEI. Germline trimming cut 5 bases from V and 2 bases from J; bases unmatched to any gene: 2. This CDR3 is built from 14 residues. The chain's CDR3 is CASSQTSGQETQYF. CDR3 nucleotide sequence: TGTGCCAGCAGTCAGACTAGCGGGCAAGAGACCCAGTACTTC.

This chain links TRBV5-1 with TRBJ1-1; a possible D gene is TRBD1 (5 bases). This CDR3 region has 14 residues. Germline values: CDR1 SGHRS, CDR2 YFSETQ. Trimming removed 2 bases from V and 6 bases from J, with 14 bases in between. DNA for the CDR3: TGCGCCAGCAGCTTTAAGGCAGGGATGGCTGAAGCTTTCTTT. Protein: CASSFKAGMAEAFF.

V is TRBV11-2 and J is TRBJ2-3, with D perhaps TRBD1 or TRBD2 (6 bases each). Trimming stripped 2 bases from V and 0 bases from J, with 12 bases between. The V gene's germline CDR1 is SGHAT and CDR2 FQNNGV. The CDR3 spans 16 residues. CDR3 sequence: CASSLRGELSTDTQYF. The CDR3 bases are TGTGCCAGCAGCTTAAGGGGGGAATTAAGCACAGATACGCAGTATTTT.

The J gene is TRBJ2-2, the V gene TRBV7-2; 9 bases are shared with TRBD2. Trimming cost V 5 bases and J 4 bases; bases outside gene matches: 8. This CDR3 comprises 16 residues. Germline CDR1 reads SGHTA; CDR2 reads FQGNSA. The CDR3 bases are TGTGCCAGCAGCGTGACTAGCGGCCGTACCACCGGGGAGCTGTTTTTT. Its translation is CASSVTSGRTTGELFF.

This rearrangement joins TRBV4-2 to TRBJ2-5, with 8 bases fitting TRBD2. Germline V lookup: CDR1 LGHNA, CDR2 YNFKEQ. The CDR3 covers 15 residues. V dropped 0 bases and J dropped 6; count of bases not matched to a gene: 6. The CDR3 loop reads CASSQDSSGPKTQYF. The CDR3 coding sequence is TGTGCCAGCAGCCAAGATTCTAGCGGGCCCAAGACCCAGTACTTC.

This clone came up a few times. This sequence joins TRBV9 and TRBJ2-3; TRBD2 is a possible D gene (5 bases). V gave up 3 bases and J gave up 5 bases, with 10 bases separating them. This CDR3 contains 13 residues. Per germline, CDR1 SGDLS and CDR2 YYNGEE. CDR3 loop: CASSASPQDTQYF. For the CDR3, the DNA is TGTGCCAGCAGCGCTAGCCCACAAGATACGCAGTATTTT.

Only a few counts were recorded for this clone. Written as DNA, the CDR3 is TGTGCCAGCGAGGGTAACAACTACGAGCAGTACTTC. The encoded protein is CASEGNNYEQYF. The gene calls are TRBV6-5 and TRBJ2-7; tentatively, D is TRBD2 (5 bases). The CDR3 spans 12 residues. Germline V gives CDR1 MNHEY, CDR2 SVGAGI. V was trimmed by 8 bases and J by 3 bases, leaving 11 bases between them.

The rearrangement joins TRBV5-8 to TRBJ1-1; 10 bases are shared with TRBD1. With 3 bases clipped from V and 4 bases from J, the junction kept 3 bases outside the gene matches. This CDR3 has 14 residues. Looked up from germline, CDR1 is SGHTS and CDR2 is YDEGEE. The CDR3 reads CASSSRDRGTEAFF. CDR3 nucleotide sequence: TGTGCCAGCAGCTCCCGGGACAGGGGCACTGAAGCTTTCTTT.

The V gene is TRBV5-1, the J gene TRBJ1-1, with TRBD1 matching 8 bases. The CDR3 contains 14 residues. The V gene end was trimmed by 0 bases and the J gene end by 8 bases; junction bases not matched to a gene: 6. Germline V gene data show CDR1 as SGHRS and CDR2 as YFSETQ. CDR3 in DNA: TGCGCCAGCAGCTTGGTTTCAGGGGACAGGGAAGCTTTCTTT. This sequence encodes CASSLVSGDREAFF.